The sequence of this T cell receptor beta chain was determined in a study of shared clonotypes between healthy human individuals. About this clone itself: The antigen is unknown.

Overall study findings and caveats: Rarefaction demonstrated incomplete sorted-subset sequencing despite large depth. Donors were few, which limited the genetic and exposure-history diversity represented.

Investigators spread the genomic DNA of each subset evenly over several immunoSEQ plates. Assay: immunoSEQ multiplex PCR; the TCRdb copy retains only in-frame clones and omits some. The sample lists 950,000 to 1,100,000 clones, about 74% occurring once. This TCR came from a man aged 18 to 35 in good health. Sequences were obtained from memory CD4+ T cells sorted from blood. Sample subset: CD45RA-negative fraction.

The CDR3: CASSLVGWGDQPQHF. In nucleotides, the CDR3 is TGTGCCAGCAGCTTGGTAGGGTGGGGGGATCAGCCCCAGCATTTT. This sequence joins TRBV5-7 and TRBJ1-5; tentatively, D is TRBD1 (5 bases). TRBV5-7 is recorded as an ORF, its role being uncertain. The V gene lost 0 bases and the J gene lost 5 bases, with 12 bases spanning the gap. The length of the CDR3 is 15 residues.